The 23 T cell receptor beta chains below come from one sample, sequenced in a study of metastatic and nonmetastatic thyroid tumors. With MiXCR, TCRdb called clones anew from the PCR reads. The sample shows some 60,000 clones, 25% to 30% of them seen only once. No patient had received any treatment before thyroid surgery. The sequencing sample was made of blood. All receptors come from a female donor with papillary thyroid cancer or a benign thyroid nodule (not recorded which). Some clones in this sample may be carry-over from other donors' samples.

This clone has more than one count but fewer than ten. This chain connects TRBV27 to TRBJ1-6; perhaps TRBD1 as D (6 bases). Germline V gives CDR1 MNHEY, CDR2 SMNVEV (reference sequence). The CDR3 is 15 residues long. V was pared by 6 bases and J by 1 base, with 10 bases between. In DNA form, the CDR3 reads TGTGCCAGCAGGAATACAGGGTCCTATAATTCACCCCTCCACTTT. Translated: CASRNTGSYNSPLHF.

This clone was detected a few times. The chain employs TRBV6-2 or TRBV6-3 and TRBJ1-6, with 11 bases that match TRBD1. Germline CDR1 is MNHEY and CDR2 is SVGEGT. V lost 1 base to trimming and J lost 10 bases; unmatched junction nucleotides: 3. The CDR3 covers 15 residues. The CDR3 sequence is CASSYLDRGQSPLHF. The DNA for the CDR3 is TGTGCCAGCAGTTACTTGGACAGGGGGCAATCACCCCTCCACTTT.

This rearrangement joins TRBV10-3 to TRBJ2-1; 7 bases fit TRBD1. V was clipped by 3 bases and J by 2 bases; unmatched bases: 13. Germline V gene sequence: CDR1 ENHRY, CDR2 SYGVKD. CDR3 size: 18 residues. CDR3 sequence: CAISDQRNRDRTYNEQFF. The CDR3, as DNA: TGTGCCATCAGTGACCAAAGAAACCGGGACAGAACCTACAATGAGCAGTTCTTC.

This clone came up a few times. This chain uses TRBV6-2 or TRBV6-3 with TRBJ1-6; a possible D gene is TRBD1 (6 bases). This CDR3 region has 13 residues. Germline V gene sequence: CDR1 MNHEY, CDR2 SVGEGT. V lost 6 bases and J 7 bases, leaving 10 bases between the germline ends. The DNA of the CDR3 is TGTGCCAGCAGCTGGGACAAGAATTCACCCCTCCACTTT. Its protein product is CASSWDKNSPLHF.

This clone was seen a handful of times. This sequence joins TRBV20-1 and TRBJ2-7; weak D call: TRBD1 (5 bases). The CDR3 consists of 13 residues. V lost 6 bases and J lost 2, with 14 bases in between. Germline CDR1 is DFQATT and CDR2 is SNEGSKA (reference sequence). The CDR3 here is CSASARATYEQYF. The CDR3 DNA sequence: TGCAGTGCCTCCGCCAGGGCCACCTACGAGCAGTACTTC.

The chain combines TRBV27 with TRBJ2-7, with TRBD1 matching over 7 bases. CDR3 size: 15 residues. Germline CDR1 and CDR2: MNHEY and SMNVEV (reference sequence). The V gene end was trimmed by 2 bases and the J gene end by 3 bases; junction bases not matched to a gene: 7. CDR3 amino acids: CASSLDGTERYEQYF. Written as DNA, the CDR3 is TGTGCCAGCAGTTTAGACGGGACAGAGCGCTACGAGCAGTACTTC.

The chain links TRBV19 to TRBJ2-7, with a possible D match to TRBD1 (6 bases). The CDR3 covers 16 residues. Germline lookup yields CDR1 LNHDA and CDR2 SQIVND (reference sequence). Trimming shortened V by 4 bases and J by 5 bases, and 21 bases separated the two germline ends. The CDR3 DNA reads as TGTGCCAGTAGTAGTATCGGAGGCAGGGGTGAGAACGAGCAGTACTTC. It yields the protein CASSSIGGRGENEQYF.

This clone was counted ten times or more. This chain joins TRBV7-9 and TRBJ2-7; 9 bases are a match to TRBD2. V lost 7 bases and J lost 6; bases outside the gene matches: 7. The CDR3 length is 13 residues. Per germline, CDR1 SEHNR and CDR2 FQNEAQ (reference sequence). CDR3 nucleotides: TGTGCCAGCACCACCCTAGCGGGACGCGAGCAGTACTTC. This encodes CASTTLAGREQYF.

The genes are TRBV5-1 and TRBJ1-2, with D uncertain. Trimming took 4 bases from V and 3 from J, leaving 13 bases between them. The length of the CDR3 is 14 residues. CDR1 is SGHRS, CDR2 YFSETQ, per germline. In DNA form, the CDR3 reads TGCGCCAGCAGCCCAAGTCGGACCTACTATGGCTACACCTTC. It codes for CASSPSRTYYGYTF.

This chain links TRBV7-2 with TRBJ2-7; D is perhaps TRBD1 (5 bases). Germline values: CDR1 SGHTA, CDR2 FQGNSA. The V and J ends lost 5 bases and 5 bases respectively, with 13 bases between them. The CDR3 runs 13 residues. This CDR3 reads CASSRREGDEQYF. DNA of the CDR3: TGTGCCAGCAGCCGTCGCGAAGGGGACGAGCAGTACTTC.

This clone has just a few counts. The CDR3 DNA follows: TGTGCCAGCAGCCTCCGGGACAGAGAGGGCTATGAGCAGTTCTTC. It encodes CASSLRDREGYEQFF. The chain couples TRBV6-1 to TRBJ2-1, with 7 bases aligning to TRBD1. V lost 6 bases and J lost 8; bases outside the gene matches: 13. This CDR3 region has 15 residues. The germline V gene encodes CDR1 MNHNS and CDR2 SASEGT.

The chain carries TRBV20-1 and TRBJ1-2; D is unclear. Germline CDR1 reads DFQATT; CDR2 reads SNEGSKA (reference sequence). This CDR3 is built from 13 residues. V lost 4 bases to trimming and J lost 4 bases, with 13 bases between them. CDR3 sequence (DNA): TGCAGTGCTATCTCCTATCGGGGCTATGGCTACACCTTC. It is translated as CSAISYRGYGYTF.

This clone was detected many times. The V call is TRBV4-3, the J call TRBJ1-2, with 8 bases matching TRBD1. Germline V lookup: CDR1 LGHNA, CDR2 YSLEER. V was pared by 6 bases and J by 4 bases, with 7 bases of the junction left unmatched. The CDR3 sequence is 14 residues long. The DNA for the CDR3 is TGCGCCAGCAGTCGGGACAGGACTTCCTATGGCTACACCTTC. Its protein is CASSRDRTSYGYTF.

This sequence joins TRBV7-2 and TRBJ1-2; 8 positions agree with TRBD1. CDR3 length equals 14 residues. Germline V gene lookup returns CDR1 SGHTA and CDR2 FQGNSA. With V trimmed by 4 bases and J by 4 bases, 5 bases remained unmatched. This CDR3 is CASSSRGLGYGYTF. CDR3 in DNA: TGTGCCAGCAGCTCCAGGGGGCTCGGCTATGGCTACACCTTC. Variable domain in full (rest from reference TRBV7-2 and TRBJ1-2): GAGVSQSPSNKVTEKGKDVELRCDPISGHTALYWYRQSLGQGLEFLIYFQGNSAPDKSGLPSDRFSAERTGGSVSTLTIQRTQQEDSAVYLCASSSRGLGYGYTFGSGTRLTVV.

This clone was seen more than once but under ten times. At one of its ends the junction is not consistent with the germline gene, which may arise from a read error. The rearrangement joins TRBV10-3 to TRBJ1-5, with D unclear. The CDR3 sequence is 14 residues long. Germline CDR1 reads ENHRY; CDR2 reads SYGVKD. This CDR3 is CASSLNGKNQPQHF. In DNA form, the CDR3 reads TGTGCCAGCAGTTTAAACGGGAAGAATCAGCCCCAGCATTTT.

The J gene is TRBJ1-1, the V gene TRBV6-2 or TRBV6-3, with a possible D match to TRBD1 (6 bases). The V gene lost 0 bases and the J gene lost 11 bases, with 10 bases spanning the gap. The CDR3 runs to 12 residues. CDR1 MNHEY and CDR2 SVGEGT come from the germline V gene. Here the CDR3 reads CASSYSRGFAFF. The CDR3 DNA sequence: TGTGCCAGCAGTTACTCGAGGGGGTTTGCTTTCTTT.

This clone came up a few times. CDR3 nucleotide sequence: TGTGCCAGCAGCGTAGGAGGACAGGGGAACTATGGCTACACCTTC. As protein: CASSVGGQGNYGYTF. This sequence joins TRBV9 and TRBJ1-2; 9 bases are a match to TRBD1. V trimming: 0 bases; J trimming: 2 bases; junction bases outside the gene matches: 2. Germline V gene sequence: CDR1 SGDLS, CDR2 YYNGEE. The CDR3 has 15 residues.

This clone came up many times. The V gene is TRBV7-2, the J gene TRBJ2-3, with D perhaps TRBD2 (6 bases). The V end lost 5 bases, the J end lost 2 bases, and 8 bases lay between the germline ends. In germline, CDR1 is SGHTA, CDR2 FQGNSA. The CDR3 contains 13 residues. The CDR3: CASSQDYTDTQYF. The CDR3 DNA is TGTGCCAGCAGCCAGGACTACACAGATACGCAGTATTTT. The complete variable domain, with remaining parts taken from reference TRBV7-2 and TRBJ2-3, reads GAGVSQSPSNKVTEKGKDVELRCDPISGHTALYWYRQSLGQGLEFLIYFQGNSAPDKSGLPSDRFSAERTGGSVSTLTIQRTQQEDSAVYLCASSQDYTDTQYFGPGTRLTVL.

This CDR3 reads CASKSNRGDTGELFF. For the CDR3, the DNA is TGTGCCAGCAAATCGAACAGGGGGGACACCGGGGAGCTGTTTTTT. The V and J genes are TRBV6-4 and TRBJ2-2; 8 bases fit TRBD1. CDR3 length: 15 residues. Germline V gene lookup returns CDR1 MRHNA and CDR2 SNTAGT. V gave up 7 bases and J gave up 3 bases; unmatched junction bases: 7.

This CDR3 is CASSPGTGGDTQYF. The CDR3 DNA sequence: TGTGCCAGCTCACCTGGGACAGGGGGAGATACGCAGTATTTT. The chain has TRBV18 and TRBJ2-3, with 11 bases aligning to TRBD1. The germline CDR1 and CDR2 sequences are KGHSH and LQKENI. V lost 3 bases, J lost 5 bases, and 1 base stayed unmatched. This CDR3 is 14 amino acids long.

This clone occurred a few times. CDR3 residues: CATSREAAWSNTIYF. CDR3 sequence (DNA): TGTGCCACCAGCAGAGAAGCCGCCTGGAGTAACACCATATATTTT. The V call is TRBV15, the J call TRBJ1-3; unclear D gene. V lost 0 bases to trimming and J lost 7 bases, with 13 bases between them. This CDR3 region has 15 residues. CDR1 is LNHNV, CDR2 YYDKDF, per germline (reference sequence).

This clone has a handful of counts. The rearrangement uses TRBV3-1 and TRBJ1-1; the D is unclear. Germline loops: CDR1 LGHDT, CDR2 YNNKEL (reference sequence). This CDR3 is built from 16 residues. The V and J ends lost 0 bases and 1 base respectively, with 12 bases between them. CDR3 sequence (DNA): TGTGCCAGCAGCCAAGATCCTCCTCCGGGGAACACTGAAGCTTTCTTT. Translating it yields CASSQDPPPGNTEAFF. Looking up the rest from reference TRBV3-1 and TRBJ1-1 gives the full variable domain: DTAVSQTPKYLVTQMGNDKSIKCEQNLGHDTMYWYKQDSKKFLKIMFSYNNKELIINETVPNRFSPKSPDKAHLNLHINSLELGDSAVYFCASSQDPPPGNTEAFFGQGTRLTVV.

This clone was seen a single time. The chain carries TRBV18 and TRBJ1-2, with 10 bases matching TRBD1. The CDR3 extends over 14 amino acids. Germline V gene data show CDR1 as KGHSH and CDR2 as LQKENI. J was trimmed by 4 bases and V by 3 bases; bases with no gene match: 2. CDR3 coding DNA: TGTGCCAGCTCACCTGGGACAGGGGCCTATGGCTACACCTTC. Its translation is CASSPGTGAYGYTF.